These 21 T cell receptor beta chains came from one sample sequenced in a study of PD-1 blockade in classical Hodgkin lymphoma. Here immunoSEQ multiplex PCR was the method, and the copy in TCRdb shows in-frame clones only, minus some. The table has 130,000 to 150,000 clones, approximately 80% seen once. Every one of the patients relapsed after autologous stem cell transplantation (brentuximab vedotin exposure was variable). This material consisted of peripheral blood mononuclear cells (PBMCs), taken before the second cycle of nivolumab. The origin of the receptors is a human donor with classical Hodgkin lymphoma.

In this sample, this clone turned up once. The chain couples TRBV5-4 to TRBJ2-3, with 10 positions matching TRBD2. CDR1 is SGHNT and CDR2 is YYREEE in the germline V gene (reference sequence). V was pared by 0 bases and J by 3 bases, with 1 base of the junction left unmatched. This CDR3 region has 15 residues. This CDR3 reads CASSLELAGTDTQYF. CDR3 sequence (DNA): TGTGCCAGCAGCTTGGAACTAGCGGGAACAGATACGCAGTATTTT. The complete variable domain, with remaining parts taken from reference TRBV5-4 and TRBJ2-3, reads ETGVTQSPTHLIKTRGQQVTLRCSSQSGHNTVSWYQQALGQGPQFIFQYYREEENGRGNFPPRFSGLQFPNYSSELNVNALELDDSALYLCASSLELAGTDTQYFGPGTRLTVL.

The CDR3 protein is CASSIKEKLFF. In DNA, the CDR3 is TGTGCCAGCAGCATCAAAGAAAAACTGTTTTTT. The rearrangement links TRBV7-9 to TRBJ1-4; D is ambiguous. Germline V CDR1 and CDR2: SEHNR, FQNEAQ (reference sequence). There are 11 residues in the CDR3. V was trimmed by 5 bases and J by 8 bases, leaving 6 bases between them.

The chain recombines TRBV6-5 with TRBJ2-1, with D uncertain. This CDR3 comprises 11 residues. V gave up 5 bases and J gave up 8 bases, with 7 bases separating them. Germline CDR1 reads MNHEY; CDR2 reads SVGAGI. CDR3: CASSRKHEQFF. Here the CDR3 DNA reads TGTGCCAGCAGTCGTAAGCATGAGCAGTTCTTC.

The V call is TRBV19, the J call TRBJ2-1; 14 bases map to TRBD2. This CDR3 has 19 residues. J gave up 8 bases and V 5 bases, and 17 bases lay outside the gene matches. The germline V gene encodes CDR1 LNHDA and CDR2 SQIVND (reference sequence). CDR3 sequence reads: CASSPQGLAGELLYDEQFF. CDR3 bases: TGTGCCAGTAGTCCCCAGGGACTAGCGGGGGAACTACTATACGATGAGCAGTTCTTC.

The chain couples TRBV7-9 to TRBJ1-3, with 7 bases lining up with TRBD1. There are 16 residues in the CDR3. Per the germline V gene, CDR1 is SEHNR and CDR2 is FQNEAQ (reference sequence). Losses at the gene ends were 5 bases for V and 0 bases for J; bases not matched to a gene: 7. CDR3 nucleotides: TGTGCCAGCAGCCCTCGGGGACAGAGCTCTGGAAACACCATATATTTT. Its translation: CASSPRGQSSGNTIYF.

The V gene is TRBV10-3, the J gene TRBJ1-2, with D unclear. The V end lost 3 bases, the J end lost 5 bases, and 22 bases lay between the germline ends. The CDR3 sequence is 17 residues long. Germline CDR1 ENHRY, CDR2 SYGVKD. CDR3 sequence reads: CAISETRPVRAEYGYTF. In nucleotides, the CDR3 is TGTGCCATCAGTGAAACCCGGCCAGTCAGAGCAGAATATGGCTACACCTTC.

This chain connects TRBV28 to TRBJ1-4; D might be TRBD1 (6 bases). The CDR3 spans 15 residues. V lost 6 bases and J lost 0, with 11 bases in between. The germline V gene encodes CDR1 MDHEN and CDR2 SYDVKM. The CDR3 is CASRSTGTTNEKLFF. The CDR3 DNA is TGTGCCAGCAGATCTACAGGGACAACTAATGAAAAACTGTTTTTT.

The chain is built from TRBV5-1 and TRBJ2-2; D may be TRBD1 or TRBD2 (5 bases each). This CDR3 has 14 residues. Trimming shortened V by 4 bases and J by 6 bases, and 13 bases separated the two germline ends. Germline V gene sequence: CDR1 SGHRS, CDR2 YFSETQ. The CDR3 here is CASSPARGAGELFF. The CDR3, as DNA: TGCGCCAGCAGCCCCGCCCGAGGGGCCGGGGAGCTGTTTTTT.

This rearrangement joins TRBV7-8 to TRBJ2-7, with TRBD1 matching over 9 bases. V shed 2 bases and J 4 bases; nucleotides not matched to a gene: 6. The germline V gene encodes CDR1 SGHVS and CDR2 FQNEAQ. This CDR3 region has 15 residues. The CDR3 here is CASSLTGQGLYEQYF. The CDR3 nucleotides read TGTGCCAGCAGCTTAACGGGACAGGGTTTGTACGAGCAGTACTTC.

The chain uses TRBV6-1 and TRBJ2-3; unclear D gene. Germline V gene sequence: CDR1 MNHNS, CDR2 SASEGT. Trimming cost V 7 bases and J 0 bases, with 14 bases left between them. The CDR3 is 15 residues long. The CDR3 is CASTRWVRSTDTQYF. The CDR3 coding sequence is TGTGCCAGCACACGTTGGGTCCGTAGCACAGATACGCAGTATTTT.

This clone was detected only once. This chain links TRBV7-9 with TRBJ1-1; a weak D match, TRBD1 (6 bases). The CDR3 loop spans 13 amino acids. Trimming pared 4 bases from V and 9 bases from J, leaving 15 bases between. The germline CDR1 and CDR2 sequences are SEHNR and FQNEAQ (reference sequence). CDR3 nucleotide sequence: TGTGCCAGCAGCTCCCTAGCCCAGGGGAAAGCTTTCTTT. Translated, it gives CASSSLAQGKAFF.

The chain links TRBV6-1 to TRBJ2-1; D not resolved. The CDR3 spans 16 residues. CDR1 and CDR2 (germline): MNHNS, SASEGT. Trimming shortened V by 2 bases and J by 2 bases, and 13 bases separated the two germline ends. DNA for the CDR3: TGTGCCAGCAGTGAATTTTGGGGATCGACCTACAATGAGCAGTTCTTC. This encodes CASSEFWGSTYNEQFF.

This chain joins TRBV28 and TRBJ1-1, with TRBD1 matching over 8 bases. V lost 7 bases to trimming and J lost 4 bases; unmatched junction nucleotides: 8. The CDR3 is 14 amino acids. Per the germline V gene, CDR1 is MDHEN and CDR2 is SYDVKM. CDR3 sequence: CASTIQDRATEAFF. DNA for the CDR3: TGTGCCAGCACCATACAGGACAGGGCCACTGAAGCTTTCTTT.

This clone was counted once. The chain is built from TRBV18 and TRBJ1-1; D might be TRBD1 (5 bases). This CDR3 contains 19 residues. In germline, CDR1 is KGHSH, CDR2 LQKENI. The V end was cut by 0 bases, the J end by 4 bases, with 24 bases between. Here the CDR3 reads CASSPPSLRGSFVGTEAFF. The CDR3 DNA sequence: TGTGCCAGCTCACCACCGAGTTTGAGGGGCTCGTTTGTAGGCACTGAAGCTTTCTTT.

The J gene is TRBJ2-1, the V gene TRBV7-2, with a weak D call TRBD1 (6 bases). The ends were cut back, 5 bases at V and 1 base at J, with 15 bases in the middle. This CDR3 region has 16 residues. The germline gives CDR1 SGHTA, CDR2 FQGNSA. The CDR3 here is CASSPPGVESYNEQFF. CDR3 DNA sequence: TGTGCCAGCAGCCCACCAGGGGTTGAGTCCTACAATGAGCAGTTCTTC.

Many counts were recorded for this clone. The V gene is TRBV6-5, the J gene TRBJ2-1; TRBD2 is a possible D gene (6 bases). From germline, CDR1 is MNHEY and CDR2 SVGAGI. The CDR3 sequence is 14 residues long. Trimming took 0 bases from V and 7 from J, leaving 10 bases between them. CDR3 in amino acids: CASSYSGTLNEQFF. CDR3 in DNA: TGTGCCAGCAGTTACTCAGGGACTTTAAATGAGCAGTTCTTC.

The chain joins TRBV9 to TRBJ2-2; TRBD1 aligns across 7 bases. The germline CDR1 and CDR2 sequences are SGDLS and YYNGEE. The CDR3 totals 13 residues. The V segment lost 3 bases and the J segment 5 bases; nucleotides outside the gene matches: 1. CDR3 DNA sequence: TGTGCCAGCAGCGACAGGGGAACCGGGGAGCTGTTTTTT. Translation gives CASSDRGTGELFF.

The CDR3 region is CAIQSEGHSGDTQYF. The CDR3 region has the DNA TGTGCCATACAATCAGAGGGCCATAGCGGGGATACGCAGTATTTT. The gene calls are TRBV28 and TRBJ2-3, with 7 bases matching TRBD2. V was pared by 10 bases and J by 6 bases, with 16 bases of the junction left unmatched. Germline lookup yields CDR1 MDHEN and CDR2 SYDVKM. This CDR3 spans 15 amino acids.

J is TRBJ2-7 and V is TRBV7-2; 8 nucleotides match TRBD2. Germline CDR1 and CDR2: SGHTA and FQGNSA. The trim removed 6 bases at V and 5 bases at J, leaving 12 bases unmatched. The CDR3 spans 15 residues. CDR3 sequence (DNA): TGTGCCAGCAGGACCGGGACTAGTATCACTAACGAGCAGTACTTC. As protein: CASRTGTSITNEQYF.

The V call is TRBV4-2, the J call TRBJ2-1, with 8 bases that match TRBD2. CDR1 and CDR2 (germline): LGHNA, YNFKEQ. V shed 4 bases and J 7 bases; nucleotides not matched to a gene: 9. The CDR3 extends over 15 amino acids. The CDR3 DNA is TGTGCCAGCAGCCCCAGGACTAGCATGGGGAATGAGCAGTTCTTC. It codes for CASSPRTSMGNEQFF.

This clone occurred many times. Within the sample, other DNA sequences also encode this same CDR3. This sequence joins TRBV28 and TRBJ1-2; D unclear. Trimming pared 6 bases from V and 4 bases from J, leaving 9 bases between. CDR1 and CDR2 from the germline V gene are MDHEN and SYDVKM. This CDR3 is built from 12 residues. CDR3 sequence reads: CASSPKGYGYTF. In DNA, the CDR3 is TGTGCCAGCAGCCCCAAGGGCTATGGCTACACCTTC.